These 17 T cell receptor beta chains originate from one sample sequenced in a study of CD4 and CD8 cells across lung adenocarcinoma regions. TCRdb itself ran the PCR reads through MiXCR, one entry per CDR3 protein. The table shows approximately 11,000 distinct CDR3 sequences, with around half occurring only once. Sequencing used CD8+ T cells from the center of a lung tumor. The receptors come from a female donor with lung adenocarcinoma. The CD4 and CD8 labels of this study may be unreliable.

With regard to this clonotype: The junction does not match germline at one end; this may be a read error. The chain joins TRBV11-3 to TRBJ2-1; D gene ambiguous. The germline gives CDR1 SGHNT, CDR2 YENEEA. The CDR3 contains 13 residues. The CDR3 DNA follows: TGTGCCAGCAGCTTAGGCCCAGAAAATGAGCAGTTTTTC. Protein: CASSLGPENEQFF.

This clonotype was found a few times. The CDR3 sequence: CASSDRGARNEQFF. The DNA for the CDR3 is TGTGCCAGCAGTGACCGGGGGGCCAGGAATGAGCAGTTCTTC. The gene calls are TRBV6-1 and TRBJ2-1; tentatively, D is TRBD2 (7 bases). There are 14 residues in the CDR3. The germline gives CDR1 MNHNS, CDR2 SASEGT. V gave up 3 bases and J gave up 7 bases, with 13 bases separating them.

A few counts support this clonotype. This chain joins TRBV27 and TRBJ2-1; 10 bases agree with TRBD1. The CDR3 has 15 residues. Germline V gene lookup returns CDR1 MNHEY and CDR2 SMNVEV (reference sequence). V dropped 5 bases and J dropped 3; count of bases not matched to a gene: 4. The CDR3 loop is CASSTGTGVYNEQFF. In DNA form, the CDR3 reads TGTGCCAGCAGTACCGGGACAGGGGTCTACAATGAGCAGTTCTTC.

In its sample, this clonotype ranks as large. CDR3 coding DNA: TGTGCCAGCAGTGTCCTGATAGATACGCAGTATTTT. Translating it yields CASSVLIDTQYF. V usage is TRBV6-1 and J usage is TRBJ2-3; D uncertain. CDR1 MNHNS and CDR2 SASEGT come from the germline V gene. The CDR3 has 12 amino acids. Trimming shortened V by 4 bases and J by 5 bases, and 7 bases separated the two germline ends.

The genes are TRBV6-1 and TRBJ2-3; 7 bases map to TRBD1. The CDR3 extends over 16 amino acids. In germline, CDR1 is MNHNS, CDR2 SASEGT. J gave up 2 bases and V 5 bases, and 10 bases lay outside the gene matches. CDR3 residues: CASSPRGQRATDTQYF. The DNA of the CDR3 is TGTGCCAGCAGTCCTAGGGGGCAGCGAGCCACAGATACGCAGTATTTT.

The genes are TRBV27 and TRBJ2-3, with 8 bases lining up with TRBD2. Trimming at V came to 2 bases and at J to 7 bases, leaving 5 bases not matched to a gene. Germline V lookup: CDR1 MNHEY, CDR2 SMNVEV (reference sequence). The CDR3 spans 14 residues. CDR3 coding DNA: TGTGCCAGCAGTTTAGGACTAGCTGGCTATACGCAGTATTTT. It is translated as CASSLGLAGYTQYF.

The V and J genes are TRBV6-1 and TRBJ2-1; D perhaps matches TRBD2 (6 bases). CDR1 and CDR2 (germline): MNHNS, SASEGT. V lost 2 bases to trimming and J lost 0 bases, with 17 bases between them. The CDR3 is 18 amino acids. The CDR3 DNA reads as TGTGCCAGCAGTGAATACGCTGAGCGGGCAAGCTCCTACAATGAGCAGTTCTTC. It translates to CASSEYAERASSYNEQFF.

V and J are TRBV24-1 and TRBJ2-1; D gene unclear. The DNA end lines up better with TRBJ2-7; the J call may be wrong. CDR1 and CDR2 (germline): KGHDR, SFDVKD. This CDR3 has 16 residues. CDR3 in DNA: TGTGCCACCAGTGATTTGACTGCCAGTTCCCCCTACGAGCAGTACTTC. It specifies CATSDLTASSPYEQYF.

The chain links TRBV7-8 to TRBJ2-3; TRBD2 aligns across 12 bases. This CDR3 region has 17 residues. The germline V gene encodes CDR1 SGHVS and CDR2 FQNEAQ. V was pared by 4 bases and J by 1 base, with 6 bases of the junction left unmatched. The CDR3 DNA reads as TGTGCCAGCAGCTCGTGGACTAGCGGGGCGGGCACAGATACGCAGTATTTT. This gives the protein CASSSWTSGAGTDTQYF.

This clonotype has just a few counts. J is TRBJ1-1 and V is TRBV6-1, with 9 bases identical to TRBD1. Per germline, CDR1 MNHNS and CDR2 SASEGT. With V trimmed by 1 base and J by 0 bases, 6 bases remained unmatched. This CDR3 region has 17 residues. The CDR3 nucleotides read TGTGCCAGCAGTGAAGAGATTGGGACAGGGTTGAACACTGAAGCTTTCTTT. Its translation is CASSEEIGTGLNTEAFF.

This clonotype was counted at least ten times. The chain is built from TRBV6-1 and TRBJ2-1; TRBD2 agrees at 8 bases. The better agreement between TRBJ2-7 and the DNA end casts doubt on the J call. Germline CDR1 is MNHNS and CDR2 is SASEGT. This CDR3 has 15 residues. The CDR3 here is CASAGGSSSYNEQYF. As DNA, the CDR3 is TGTGCCAGCGCGGGGGGCTCAAGCTCCTACAATGAGCAGTACTTC.

The rearrangement joins TRBV10-3 to TRBJ2-3; D remains ambiguous. From germline, CDR1 is ENHRY and CDR2 SYGVKD. This CDR3 spans 14 amino acids. CDR3 region: CAGLPGVSTDTQYF. CDR3 bases: TGTGCGGGCCTCCCGGGTGTGAGCACAGATACGCAGTATTTT.

The rearrangement links TRBV6-5 to TRBJ2-1, with D uncertain. Germline CDR1 is MNHEY and CDR2 is SVGAGI. The CDR3 loop spans 14 amino acids. V lost 7 bases to trimming and J lost 0 bases, with 10 bases between them. The DNA of the CDR3 is TGTGCCAGCAAGTTGGACCACTCCTACAATGAGCAGTTCTTC. As protein: CASKLDHSYNEQFF.

This clonotype appeared a few times. The chain couples TRBV6-1 to TRBJ1-2; no firm D call. Trimming stripped 6 bases from V and 2 bases from J, with 19 bases between. CDR1 MNHNS and CDR2 SASEGT come from the germline V gene. The CDR3 extends over 16 amino acids. CDR3 in amino acids: CASSDRGNGANYGYTF. DNA for the CDR3: TGTGCCAGCAGCGACCGGGGTAATGGAGCCAACTATGGCTACACCTTC.

The chain employs TRBV6-1 and TRBJ2-5; no reliable D call. Gene TRBJ2-1 matches the end of the DNA better, so the J call may be wrong. CDR1 and CDR2 from the germline V gene are MNHNS and SASEGT. The CDR3 loop spans 15 amino acids. The CDR3 sequence is CASSEAGNPANEQFF. CDR3 nucleotide sequence: TGTGCCAGCAGTGAAGCGGGGAACCCCGCCAATGAGCAGTTCTTC.

The chain combines TRBV6-5 with TRBJ2-1; 9 positions match TRBD1. Germline values: CDR1 MNHEY, CDR2 SVGAGI. V lost 2 bases, J lost 2 bases, and 4 bases stayed unmatched. CDR3 length: 16 residues. The CDR3: CASSYAGTGTYNEQFF. CDR3 nucleotides: TGTGCCAGCAGTTACGCCGGGACAGGGACCTACAATGAGCAGTTCTTC.

The chain joins TRBV10-1 to TRBJ2-7, with a weak D call TRBD1 (6 bases). The germline V and J ends were trimmed by 6 bases and 7 bases, with 16 bases remaining between them. This CDR3 is built from 13 residues. Germline-derived CDR1 and CDR2 are WNHNN and SYGVQD (reference sequence). In DNA form, the CDR3 reads TGCGCCAGCAGCCCGAACAGGGTCGGGGAGCAGTACTTC. Its translation is CASSPNRVGEQYF.